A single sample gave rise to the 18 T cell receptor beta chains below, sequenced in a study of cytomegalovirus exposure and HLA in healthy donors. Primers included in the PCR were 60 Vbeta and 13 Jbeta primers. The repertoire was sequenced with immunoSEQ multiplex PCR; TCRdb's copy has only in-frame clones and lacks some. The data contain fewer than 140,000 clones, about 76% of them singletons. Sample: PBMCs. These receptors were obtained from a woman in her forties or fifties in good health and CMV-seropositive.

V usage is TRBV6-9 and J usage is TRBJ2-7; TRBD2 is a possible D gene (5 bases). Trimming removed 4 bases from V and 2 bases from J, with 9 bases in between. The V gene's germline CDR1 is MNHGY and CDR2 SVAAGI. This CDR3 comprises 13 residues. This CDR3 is CASSSREAYEQYF. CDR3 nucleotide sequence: TGTGCCAGCAGTTCCCGGGAAGCCTACGAGCAGTACTTC.

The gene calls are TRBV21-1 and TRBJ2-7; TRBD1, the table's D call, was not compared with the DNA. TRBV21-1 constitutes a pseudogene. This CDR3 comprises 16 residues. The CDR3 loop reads CASFPRKTGTADEQYF. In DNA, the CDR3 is TGTGCCAGCTTCCCGAGGAAGACAGGCACCGCCGACGAGCAGTACTTC.

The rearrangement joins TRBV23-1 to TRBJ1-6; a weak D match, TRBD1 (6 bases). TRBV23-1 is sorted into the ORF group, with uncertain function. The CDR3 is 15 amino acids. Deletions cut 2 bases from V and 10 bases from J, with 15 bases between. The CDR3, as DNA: TGCGCCAGCAGTCAAGGGGAACAGGGTAACTCACCCCTCCACTTT. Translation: CASSQGEQGNSPLHF.

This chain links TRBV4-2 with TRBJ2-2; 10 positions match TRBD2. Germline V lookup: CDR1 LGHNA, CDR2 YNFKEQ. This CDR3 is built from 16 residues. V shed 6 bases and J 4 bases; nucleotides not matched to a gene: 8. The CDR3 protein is CASRLSGGGSTGELFF. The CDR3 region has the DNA TGTGCCAGCAGGCTAAGCGGGGGGGGAAGCACCGGGGAGCTGTTTTTT.

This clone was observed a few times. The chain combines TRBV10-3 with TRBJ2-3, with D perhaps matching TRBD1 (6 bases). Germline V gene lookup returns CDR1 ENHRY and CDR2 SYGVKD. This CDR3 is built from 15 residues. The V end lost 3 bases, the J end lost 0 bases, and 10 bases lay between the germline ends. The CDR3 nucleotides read TGTGCCATCAGTGATGGGACAACTAGCACAGATACGCAGTATTTT. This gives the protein CAISDGTTSTDTQYF.

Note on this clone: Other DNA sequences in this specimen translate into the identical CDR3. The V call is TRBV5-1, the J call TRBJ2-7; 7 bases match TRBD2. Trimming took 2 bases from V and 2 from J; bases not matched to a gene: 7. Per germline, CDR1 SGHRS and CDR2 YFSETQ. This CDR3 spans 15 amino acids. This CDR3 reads CASSFQRGPPYEQYF. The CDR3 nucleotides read TGCGCCAGCAGCTTTCAGCGGGGACCTCCCTACGAGCAGTACTTC.

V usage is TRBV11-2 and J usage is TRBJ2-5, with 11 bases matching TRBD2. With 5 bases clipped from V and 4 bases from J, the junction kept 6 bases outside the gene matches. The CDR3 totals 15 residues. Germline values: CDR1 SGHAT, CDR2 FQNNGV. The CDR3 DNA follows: TGTGCCAGCAGCCCCCGCCTAGCGGGGGGAGAGACCCAGTACTTC. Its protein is CASSPRLAGGETQYF.

The CDR3 sequence: CASSYLPGAGNTEAFF. For the CDR3, the DNA is TGTGCCAGCAGTTACTTACCAGGGGCAGGGAACACTGAAGCTTTCTTT. The rearrangement links TRBV6-5 to TRBJ1-1, with D maybe TRBD1 (6 bases). The CDR3 is made up of 16 amino acids. Germline values: CDR1 MNHEY, CDR2 SVGAGI. The V end lost 1 base, the J end lost 1 base, and 13 bases lay between the germline ends.

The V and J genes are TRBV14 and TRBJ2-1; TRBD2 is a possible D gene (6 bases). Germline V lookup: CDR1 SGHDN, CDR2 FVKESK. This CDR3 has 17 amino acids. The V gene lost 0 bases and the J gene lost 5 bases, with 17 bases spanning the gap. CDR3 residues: CASSQDIILSGHNEQFF. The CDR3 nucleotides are TGTGCCAGCAGCCAAGATATTATACTAAGCGGGCACAATGAGCAGTTCTTC.

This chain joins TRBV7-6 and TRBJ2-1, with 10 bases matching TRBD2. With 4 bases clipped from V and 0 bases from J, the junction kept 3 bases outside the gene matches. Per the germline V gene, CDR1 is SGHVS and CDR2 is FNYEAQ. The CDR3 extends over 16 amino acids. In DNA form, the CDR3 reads TGTGCCAGCAGCTATAGCGGGGGGAGCTCCTACAATGAGCAGTTCTTC. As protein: CASSYSGGSSYNEQFF.

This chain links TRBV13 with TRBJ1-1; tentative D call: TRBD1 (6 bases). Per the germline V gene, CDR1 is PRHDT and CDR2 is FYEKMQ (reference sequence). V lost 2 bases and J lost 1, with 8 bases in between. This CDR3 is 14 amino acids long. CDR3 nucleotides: TGTGCCAGCAGCTTAACAGGGTGGAACACTGAAGCTTTCTTT. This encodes CASSLTGWNTEAFF.

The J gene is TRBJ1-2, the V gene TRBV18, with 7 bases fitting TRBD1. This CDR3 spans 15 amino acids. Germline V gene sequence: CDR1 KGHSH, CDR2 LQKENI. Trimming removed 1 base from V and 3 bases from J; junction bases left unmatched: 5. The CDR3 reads CASSPLDRVDYGYTF. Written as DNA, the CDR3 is TGTGCCAGCTCACCACTAGACAGGGTCGACTATGGCTACACCTTC. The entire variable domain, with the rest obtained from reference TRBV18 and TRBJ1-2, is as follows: NAGVMQNPRHLVRRRGQEARLRCSPMKGHSHVYWYRQLPEEGLKFMVYLQKENIIDESGMPKERFSAEFPKEGPSILRIQQVVRGDSAAYFCASSPLDRVDYGYTFGSGTRLTVV.

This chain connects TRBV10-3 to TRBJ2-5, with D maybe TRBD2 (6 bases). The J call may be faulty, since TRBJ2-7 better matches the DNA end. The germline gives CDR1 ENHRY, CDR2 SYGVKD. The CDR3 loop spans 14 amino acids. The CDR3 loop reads CAISYRDSSYEQYF. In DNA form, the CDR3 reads TGTGCCATCAGCTACCGGGACTCTTCCTACGAGCAGTACTTC.

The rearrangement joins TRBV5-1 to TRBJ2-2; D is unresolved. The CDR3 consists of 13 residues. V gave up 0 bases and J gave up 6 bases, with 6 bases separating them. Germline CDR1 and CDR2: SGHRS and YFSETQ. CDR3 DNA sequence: TGCGCCAGCAGCTTGGAGAGCGCCGGGGAGCTGTTTTTT. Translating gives CASSLESAGELFF.

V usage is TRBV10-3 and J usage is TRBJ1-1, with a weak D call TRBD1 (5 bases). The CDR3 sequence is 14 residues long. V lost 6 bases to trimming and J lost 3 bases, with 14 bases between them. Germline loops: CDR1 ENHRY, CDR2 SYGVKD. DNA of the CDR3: TGTGCCATCAGCACCGGGGGGTTAGACACTGAAGCTTTCTTT. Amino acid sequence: CAISTGGLDTEAFF.

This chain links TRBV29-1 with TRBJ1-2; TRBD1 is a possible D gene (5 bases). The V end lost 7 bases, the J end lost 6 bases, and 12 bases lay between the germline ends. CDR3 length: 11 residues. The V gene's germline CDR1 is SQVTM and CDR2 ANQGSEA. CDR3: CSAGEGNGYTF. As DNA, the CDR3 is TGCAGCGCCGGGGAGGGGAATGGCTACACCTTC. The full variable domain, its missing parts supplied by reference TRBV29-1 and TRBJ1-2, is SAVISQKPSRDICQRGTSLTIQCQVDSQVTMMFWYRQQPGQSLTLIATANQGSEATYESGFVIDKFPISRPNLTFSTLTVSNMSPEDSSIYLCSAGEGNGYTFGSGTRLTVV.

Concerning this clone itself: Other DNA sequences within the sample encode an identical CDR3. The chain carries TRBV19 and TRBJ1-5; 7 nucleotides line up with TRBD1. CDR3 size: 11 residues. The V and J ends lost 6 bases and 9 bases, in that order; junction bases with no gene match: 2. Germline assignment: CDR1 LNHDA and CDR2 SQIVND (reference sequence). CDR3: CASRRQGPQHF. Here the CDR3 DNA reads TGTGCCAGTAGGAGACAGGGGCCCCAGCATTTT.

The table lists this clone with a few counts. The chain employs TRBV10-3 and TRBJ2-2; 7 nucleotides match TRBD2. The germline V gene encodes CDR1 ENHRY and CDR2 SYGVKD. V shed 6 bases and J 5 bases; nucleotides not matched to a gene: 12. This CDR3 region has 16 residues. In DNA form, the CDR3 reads TGTGCCATCAGGAAATTTAGCGGGCTCGATACCGGGGAGCTGTTTTTT. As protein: CAIRKFSGLDTGELFF.